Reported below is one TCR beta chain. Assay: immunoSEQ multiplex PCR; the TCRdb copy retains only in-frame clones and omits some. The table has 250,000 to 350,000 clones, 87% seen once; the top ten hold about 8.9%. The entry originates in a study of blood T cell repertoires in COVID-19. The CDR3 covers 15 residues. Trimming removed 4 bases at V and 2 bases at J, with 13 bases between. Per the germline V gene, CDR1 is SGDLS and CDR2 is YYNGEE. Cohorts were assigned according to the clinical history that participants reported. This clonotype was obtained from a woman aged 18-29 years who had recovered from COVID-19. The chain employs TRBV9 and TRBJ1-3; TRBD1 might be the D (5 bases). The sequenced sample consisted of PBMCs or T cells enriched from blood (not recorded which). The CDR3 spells CASSKGTTTGNTIYF. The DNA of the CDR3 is TGTGCCAGCAGCAAGGGGACTACTACTGGAAACACCATATATTTT.